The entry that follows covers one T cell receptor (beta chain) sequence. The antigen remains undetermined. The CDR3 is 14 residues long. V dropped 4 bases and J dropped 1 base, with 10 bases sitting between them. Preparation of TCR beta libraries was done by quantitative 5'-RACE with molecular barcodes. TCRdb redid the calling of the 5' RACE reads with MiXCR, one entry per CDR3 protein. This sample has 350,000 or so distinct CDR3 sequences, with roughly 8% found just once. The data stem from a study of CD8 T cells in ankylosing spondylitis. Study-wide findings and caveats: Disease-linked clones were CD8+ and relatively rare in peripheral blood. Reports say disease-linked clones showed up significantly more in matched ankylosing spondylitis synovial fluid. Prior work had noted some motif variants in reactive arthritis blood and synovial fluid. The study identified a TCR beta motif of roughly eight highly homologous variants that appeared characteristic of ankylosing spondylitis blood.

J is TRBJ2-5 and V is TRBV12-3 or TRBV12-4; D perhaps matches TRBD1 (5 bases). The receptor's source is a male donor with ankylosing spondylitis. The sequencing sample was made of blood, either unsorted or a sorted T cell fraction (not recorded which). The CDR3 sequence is CASSSLGAQETQYF. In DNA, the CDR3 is TGTGCCAGCAGTTCATTAGGGGCCCAAGAGACCCAGTACTTC.